Listed here are 7 T cell receptor beta chains from one sample, sequenced in a study of blood T cell repertoires in COVID-19. Only in-frame clones appear in the TCRdb table, and some are missing; sequencing was by immunoSEQ multiplex PCR. The repertoire holds about 250,000 clones, just over 85% seen once, with over 1.2% in the top ten. Sequenced sample: peripheral blood. The source is a man older than 75 with acute or convalescent COVID-19.

The gene calls are TRBV7-9 and TRBJ1-2, with TRBD1 matching over 11 bases. The CDR3 is 17 residues long. Germline values: CDR1 SEHNR, CDR2 FQNEAQ (reference sequence). The J segment lost 3 bases and the V segment lost 1 base, leaving 7 bases of the junction unmatched. In DNA form, the CDR3 reads TGTGCCAGCAGCTTAGTGTCGGGACAGGGGGATGACTATGGCTACACCTTC. Encoded protein: CASSLVSGQGDDYGYTF.

The V call is TRBV19, the J call TRBJ2-3, with 8 bases matching TRBD2. The CDR3 consists of 15 residues. V was clipped by 3 bases and J by 8 bases; unmatched bases: 10. The V gene's germline CDR1 is LNHDA and CDR2 SQIVND (reference sequence). CDR3 in amino acids: CASSIGGRQGSTQYF. The CDR3 DNA reads TGTGCCAGTAGTATTGGCGGGAGGCAGGGGTCTACGCAGTATTTT.

This CDR3 is CASRRGREGEQYF. The CDR3 nucleotides are TGTGCCAGCAGGCGGGGACGAGAAGGGGAGCAGTACTTC. This chain connects TRBV2 to TRBJ2-7; a weak D match, TRBD2 (6 bases). The CDR3 totals 13 residues. The V gene lost 6 bases and the J gene lost 7 bases, with 16 bases spanning the gap. Germline V CDR1 and CDR2: SNHLY, FYNNEI.

This chain joins TRBV28 and TRBJ2-5; 10 positions match TRBD2. V lost 3 bases to trimming and J lost 5 bases; unmatched junction nucleotides: 6. There are 15 residues in the CDR3. Germline lookup yields CDR1 MDHEN and CDR2 SYDVKM. CDR3 in DNA: TGTGCCAGCAGTTTCGCTAGCGGGAGTAGGGAGACCCAGTACTTC. It yields the protein CASSFASGSRETQYF.

This chain joins TRBV6-1 and TRBJ2-7, with D perhaps TRBD1 (6 bases). This CDR3 is built from 14 residues. Germline CDR1 and CDR2: MNHNS and SASEGT. V lost 1 base and J lost 4, with 11 bases in between. The CDR3 DNA is TGTGCCAGCAGTGAAGGAGGGGGAAGGTACGAGCAGTACTTC. Protein: CASSEGGGRYEQYF.

The DNA of the CDR3 is TGTGCCAGTAGCGAGTCCGGACAGGGCTTTGGCTACACCTTC. Translating it yields CASSESGQGFGYTF. This sequence joins TRBV19 and TRBJ1-2, with 8 bases fitting TRBD1. This CDR3 comprises 14 residues. CDR1 is LNHDA and CDR2 is SQIVND in the germline V gene (reference sequence). V shed 6 bases and J 7 bases; nucleotides not matched to a gene: 10.

The chain is built from TRBV12-5 and TRBJ2-3, with D tentatively TRBD2 (6 bases). The CDR3 is 13 amino acids. With 7 bases removed from V and 0 bases from J, the gap between germline ends came to 8 bases. CDR1 and CDR2 (germline): LGHNT, FRNRAP. DNA of the CDR3: TGTGCTAGTGAAGCGGGTAGCACAGATACGCAGTATTTT. Translated, it gives CASEAGSTDTQYF.